Included here is one T cell receptor beta chain sequence, with context. Antigen unknown. V was cut by 0 bases and J by 6 bases, with 11 bases left in between. Germline CDR1 is MGHRA and CDR2 is YSYEKL. The CDR3 has 14 residues. The data originate from a study of cytomegalovirus exposure and HLA in healthy donors. Whole-study findings and limits: Cytomegalovirus association was assigned to approximately 180 TCR beta chains. Rare sequences made up most TCRs, while some public TCRs were found in many donors. According to a subsequent analysis, TCR clusters identified in the first cohort showed a tendency to co-occur across the roughly 130 validation repertoires. The authors confirmed in vitro that a few CMV-associated chains were specific for CMV antigens.

Method: immunoSEQ multiplex PCR; TCRdb's copy keeps in-frame clones and lacks some. The sample holds roughly 260,000 clones; around nine tenths are singletons and the top ten take 2.6%. This receptor was obtained from a man aged 18 to 29 in good health and CMV-seronegative. Sequenced material: PBMCs. The rearrangement links TRBV4-1 to TRBJ1-1; D is ambiguous. CDR3 bases: TGCGCCAGCAGCCAAGAGGCGGGTTTGGCTGAAGCTTTCTTT. Translation gives CASSQEAGLAEAFF.